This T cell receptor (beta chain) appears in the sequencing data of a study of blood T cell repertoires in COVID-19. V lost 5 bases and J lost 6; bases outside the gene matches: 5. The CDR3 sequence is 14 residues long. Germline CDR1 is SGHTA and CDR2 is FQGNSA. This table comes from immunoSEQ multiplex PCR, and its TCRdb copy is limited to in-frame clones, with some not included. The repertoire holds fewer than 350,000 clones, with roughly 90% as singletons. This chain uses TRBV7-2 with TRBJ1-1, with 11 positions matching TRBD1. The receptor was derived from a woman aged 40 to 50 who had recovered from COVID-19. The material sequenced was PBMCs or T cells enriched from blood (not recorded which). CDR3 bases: TGTGCCAGCAGCACGGGACAGGGGGTTGCTGAAGCTTTCTTT. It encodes CASSTGQGVAEAFF.